Presented here are 29 T cell receptor beta chains from one specimen sequenced in a study of a mutant IDH1 vaccine in newly diagnosed glioma. The assay was immunoSEQ multiplex PCR, and TCRdb's table has in-frame clones only and misses some. The data contain more than 25,000 clones, 77% of them singletons. For these TCRs, the target antigens are not known. Time point noted: week 5, during vaccination. Vaccination comprised doses that each held 300 ug of mutant IDH1 20-mer peptide, plus topical imiquimod. The sample was PBMCs, taken from a glioma patient whose treatment included an IDH1 peptide vaccine. These receptors were taken from a man aged 40-49 years with glioma.

The chain has TRBV7-8 and TRBJ2-1, with D possibly being TRBD2 (5 bases). This CDR3 is built from 13 residues. Germline CDR1 and CDR2: SGHVS and FQNEAQ. The CDR3 sequence: CVTTGLASNEQFF. CDR3 DNA sequence: TGTGTCACTACCGGGCTAGCAAGCAATGAGCAGTTCTTC.

This clone counts as medium-sized. J is TRBJ1-1 and V is TRBV14; D is unresolved. The V and J ends lost 6 bases and 6 bases respectively, with 8 bases between them. This CDR3 is built from 11 residues. The germline V gene has CDR1 SGHDN and CDR2 FVKESK. Here the CDR3 DNA reads TGTGCCAGCAGTTCAACCCCTGAAGCTTTCTTT. Translating it yields CASSSTPEAFF.

The chain recombines TRBV10-3 with TRBJ2-1; 7 bases agree with TRBD2. V lost 8 bases to trimming and J lost 4 bases; unmatched junction nucleotides: 14. From germline, CDR1 is ENHRY and CDR2 SYGVKD. The CDR3 has 16 residues. CDR3 nucleotides: TGTGCCATCGGGGTCGAAGGACTAGGCCTGTACAATGAGCAGTTCTTC. Translating it yields CAIGVEGLGLYNEQFF.

CDR3 DNA: TGCGCCAGCAGCCAGGCCCCTAGTCCAGCTCCGTCTTCATACGAGCAGTACTTC. Protein sequence: CASSQAPSPAPSSYEQYF. This chain links TRBV4-1 with TRBJ2-7; D gene ambiguous. V was pared by 3 bases and J by 4 bases, with 25 bases between. CDR1 is MGHRA and CDR2 is YSYEKL in the germline V gene. The CDR3 runs to 18 residues.

This clone ranks as medium-sized. The chain couples TRBV9 to TRBJ1-1; maybe TRBD1 (5 bases). Per germline, CDR1 SGDLS and CDR2 YYNGEE. This CDR3 comprises 14 residues. Trimming took off 1 base at V and 1 base at J, with 8 bases between the two ends. CDR3: CASSVRDGNTEAFF. DNA for the CDR3: TGTGCCAGCAGCGTACGGGACGGGAACACTGAAGCTTTCTTT.

This sequence joins TRBV4-1 and TRBJ2-3, with TRBD2 matching 8 bases. Germline V gene data show CDR1 as MGHRA and CDR2 as YSYEKL. CDR3 length equals 16 residues. V lost 4 bases to trimming and J lost 2 bases; unmatched junction nucleotides: 8. The CDR3 protein is CASSPGGRYYTDTQYF. The CDR3 coding sequence is TGCGCCAGCAGCCCGGGCGGGAGGTATTACACAGATACGCAGTATTTT.

This chain connects TRBV6-5 to TRBJ2-1; D uncertain. Between the trimmed V and J ends, which lost 0 bases and 0 bases, there was a span of 9 bases. This CDR3 region has 16 residues. Germline CDR1 is MNHEY and CDR2 is SVGAGI. The CDR3 loop reads CASSYSASSSYNEQFF. CDR3 nucleotide sequence: TGTGCCAGCAGTTACTCGGCGTCGAGCTCCTACAATGAGCAGTTCTTC.

This clone has just a few counts. The chain is built from TRBV2 and TRBJ1-6; no clear D. The CDR3 extends over 14 amino acids. Trimming removed 8 bases at V and 7 bases at J, with 15 bases between. Germline-derived CDR1 and CDR2 are SNHLY and FYNNEI. The CDR3 nucleotides are TGTGCCAGCCGCGTACGGACGGAGAATTCACCCCTCCACTTT. Amino acid sequence: CASRVRTENSPLHF. Full variable domain (missing parts from reference TRBV2 and TRBJ1-6): EPEVTQTPSHQVTQMGQEVILRCVPISNHLYFYWYRQILGQKVEFLVSFYNNEISEKSEIFDDQFSVERPDGSNFTLKIRSTKLEDSAMYFCASRVRTENSPLHFGNGTRLTVT.

This chain links TRBV6-6 with TRBJ1-4; 11 bases are a match to TRBD1. The CDR3 consists of 15 residues. CDR1 and CDR2 from the germline V gene are MNHNY and SVGAGI (reference sequence). The ends lost 0 bases at V and 6 bases at J; junction bases unmatched: 0. CDR3 sequence reads: CASSYSDRGHEKLFF. In DNA form, the CDR3 reads TGTGCCAGCAGTTACTCGGACAGGGGGCATGAAAAACTGTTTTTT.

This chain joins TRBV6-4 and TRBJ2-3, with 8 bases fitting TRBD1. Germline V CDR1 and CDR2: MRHNA, SNTAGT. CDR3 size: 15 residues. J lost 0 bases, V lost 6 bases, and 5 bases had no gene match. This CDR3 is CASSGQGASTDTQYF. The CDR3 region has the DNA TGTGCCAGCAGCGGACAGGGTGCTAGCACAGATACGCAGTATTTT.

The chain joins TRBV5-4 to TRBJ1-1; D is undetermined. The germline V and J ends were trimmed by 0 bases and 0 bases, with 12 bases remaining between them. Germline-derived CDR1 and CDR2 are SGHNT and YYREEE (reference sequence). The CDR3 sequence is 16 residues long. The CDR3 nucleotides are TGTGCCAGCAGCTTGGCCTTGACACAAATGAACACTGAAGCTTTCTTT. Protein: CASSLALTQMNTEAFF. Combining the CDR3 with reference TRBV5-4 and TRBJ1-1 gives the whole variable domain ETGVTQSPTHLIKTRGQQVTLRCSSQSGHNTVSWYQQALGQGPQFIFQYYREEENGRGNFPPRFSGLQFPNYSSELNVNALELDDSALYLCASSLALTQMNTEAFFGQGTRLTVV.

The V call is TRBV6-5, the J call TRBJ1-1; unclear D gene. V was pared by 6 bases and J by 8 bases, with 13 bases between. The CDR3 length is 12 residues. Germline lookup yields CDR1 MNHEY and CDR2 SVGAGI. Here the CDR3 reads CASRADIGEAFF. The DNA of the CDR3 is TGTGCCAGCAGGGCAGACATCGGAGAAGCTTTCTTT.

The rearrangement uses TRBV7-2 and TRBJ1-1; 8 bases align to TRBD1. V lost 5 bases and J lost 5; bases outside the gene matches: 7. Looked up from germline, CDR1 is SGHTA and CDR2 is FQGNSA. This CDR3 has 14 residues. In DNA, the CDR3 is TGTGCCAGCAGCCGTGACAGGGGAGAGACTGAAGCTTTCTTT. Its translation is CASSRDRGETEAFF.

This clone is labeled medium-sized. The chain has TRBV5-1 and TRBJ2-5, with D unclear. CDR3 length: 14 amino acids. The ends were cut back, 4 bases at V and 1 base at J, with 11 bases in the middle. Per the germline V gene, CDR1 is SGHRS and CDR2 is YFSETQ. The CDR3 DNA follows: TGCGCCAGCAGCAAATCGGGTCCCCAAGAGACCCAGTACTTC. This codes for CASSKSGPQETQYF. Full variable domain (missing parts from reference TRBV5-1 and TRBJ2-5): KAGVTQTPRYLIKTRGQQVTLSCSPISGHRSVSWYQQTPGQGLQFLFEYFSETQRNKGNFPGRFSGRQFSNSRSEMNVSTLELGDSALYLCASSKSGPQETQYFGPGTRLLVL.

The V and J genes are TRBV5-4 and TRBJ2-5; no reliable D call. CDR1 SGHNT and CDR2 YYREEE come from the germline V gene (reference sequence). Trimming took off 0 bases at V and 4 bases at J, with 10 bases between the two ends. CDR3 length equals 14 residues. The CDR3 DNA sequence: TGTGCCAGCAGCTTGGGGTTGGGTGGAGAGACCCAGTACTTC. Encoded protein: CASSLGLGGETQYF. The variable domain in full, completed from reference TRBV5-4 and TRBJ2-5, reads ETGVTQSPTHLIKTRGQQVTLRCSSQSGHNTVSWYQQALGQGPQFIFQYYREEENGRGNFPPRFSGLQFPNYSSELNVNALELDDSALYLCASSLGLGGETQYFGPGTRLLVL.

The rearrangement links TRBV27 to TRBJ2-3; the D gene is possibly TRBD2 (5 bases). Trimming left V 5 bases short and J 4 bases short, with 22 bases between. Germline-derived CDR1 and CDR2 are MNHEY and SMNVEV (reference sequence). The CDR3 is made up of 17 amino acids. As DNA, the CDR3 is TGTGCCAGCAGTACGAGCCGGGTCCTCCAGGAGGCAGATACGCAGTATTTT. It codes for CASSTSRVLQEADTQYF.

The chain combines TRBV5-1 with TRBJ2-2; possible D gene TRBD2, 6 bases. The CDR3 sequence is 16 residues long. Germline V CDR1 and CDR2: SGHRS, YFSETQ. V was shortened by 4 bases and J by 0 bases, with 13 bases between the two germline ends. Written as DNA, the CDR3 is TGCGCCAGCAGCGCGGGCGGGGCGTCGAACACCGGGGAGCTGTTTTTT. This encodes CASSAGGASNTGELFF.

The V gene is TRBV14, the J gene TRBJ1-6; D is ambiguous. The germline V gene has CDR1 SGHDN and CDR2 FVKESK. This CDR3 is 15 amino acids long. Trimming removed 1 base from V and 7 bases from J, with 11 bases in between. DNA of the CDR3: TGTGCCAGCAGCCAAGTTGTGGGTCTGAATTCACCCCTCCACTTT. This codes for CASSQVVGLNSPLHF.

J is TRBJ1-1 and V is TRBV5-8; unclear D gene. The CDR3 spans 15 residues. The V and J ends lost 5 bases and 4 bases respectively, with 18 bases between them. Germline CDR1 SGHTS, CDR2 YDEGEE. The CDR3 loop reads CASRIGVGSGTEAFF. The CDR3 DNA is TGTGCCAGCAGAATCGGGGTGGGCAGCGGCACTGAAGCTTTCTTT.

The V gene is TRBV5-4, the J gene TRBJ2-7; D may be TRBD1 (7 bases). The CDR3 extends over 14 amino acids. Germline V gives CDR1 SGHNT, CDR2 YYREEE (reference sequence). Trimming took off 0 bases at V and 5 bases at J, with 12 bases between the two ends. The CDR3 sequence is CASSLVARGDEQYF. In nucleotides, the CDR3 is TGTGCCAGCAGCTTGGTAGCCAGGGGGGACGAGCAGTACTTC. The full variable domain, completed using reference TRBV5-4 and TRBJ2-7, is ETGVTQSPTHLIKTRGQQVTLRCSSQSGHNTVSWYQQALGQGPQFIFQYYREEENGRGNFPPRFSGLQFPNYSSELNVNALELDDSALYLCASSLVARGDEQYFGPGTRLTVT.

The CDR3 protein is CASSLGGTPNNEQFF. The CDR3 DNA sequence: TGTGCCAGCAGCTTAGGCGGGACACCTAACAATGAGCAGTTCTTC. V and J are TRBV7-9 and TRBJ2-1; D is perhaps TRBD1 or TRBD2 (6 bases each). Germline loops: CDR1 SEHNR, CDR2 FQNEAQ (reference sequence). Trimming pared 1 base from V and 5 bases from J, leaving 12 bases between. CDR3 length: 15 amino acids.

The gene calls are TRBV6-5 and TRBJ2-4; perhaps TRBD1 as D (5 bases). Between the trimmed V and J ends, which lost 9 bases and 6 bases, there was a span of 9 bases. The CDR3 loop spans 11 amino acids. In germline, CDR1 is MNHEY, CDR2 SVGAGI. Here the CDR3 reads CASSQGNIQYF. The CDR3 region has the DNA TGTGCCAGTTCCCAGGGAAACATTCAGTACTTC.

This clone was detected only once. The chain links TRBV5-4 to TRBJ1-1; D remains unclear. The CDR3 extends over 16 amino acids. Trimming took 6 bases from V and 0 from J, leaving 18 bases between them. CDR1 SGHNT and CDR2 YYREEE come from the germline V gene (reference sequence). Written as DNA, the CDR3 is TGTGCCAGCACCACGGACCCCGGTTTAATGAACACTGAAGCTTTCTTT. Its translation is CASTTDPGLMNTEAFF.

The gene calls are TRBV7-6 and TRBJ2-5; TRBD2 might be the D (6 bases). Germline CDR1 reads SGHVS; CDR2 reads FNYEAQ. V was trimmed by 3 bases and J by 2 bases, leaving 7 bases between them. The CDR3 runs 13 residues. CDR3 loop: CASSLGRQETQYF. DNA of the CDR3: TGTGCCAGCAGCTTGGGGAGGCAAGAGACCCAGTACTTC.

The V and J genes are TRBV2 and TRBJ2-7, with D unclear. The CDR3 consists of 11 residues. From germline, CDR1 is SNHLY and CDR2 FYNNEI. Trimming took 5 bases from V and 7 from J, leaving 9 bases between them. The CDR3 loop is CASSSLGEQYF. CDR3 sequence (DNA): TGTGCCAGCAGTTCTCTCGGGGAGCAGTACTTC.

As concerns this clone: Other DNA sequences of this sample code for an identical CDR3. The chain has TRBV2 and TRBJ2-2, with 7 bases that match TRBD1. V shed 5 bases and J 4 bases; nucleotides not matched to a gene: 1. The CDR3 consists of 13 residues. Germline lookup yields CDR1 SNHLY and CDR2 FYNNEI. The CDR3 region has the DNA TGTGCCAGCAGTCGACAGGGCACCGGGGAGCTGTTTTTT. It is translated as CASSRQGTGELFF.

This clone was counted a few times. The gene calls are TRBV13 and TRBJ1-1; TRBD1 might be the D (6 bases). This CDR3 region has 13 residues. CDR1 and CDR2 from the germline V gene are PRHDT and FYEKMQ (reference sequence). The V and J ends lost 8 bases and 3 bases respectively, with 13 bases between them. CDR3 coding DNA: TGTGCCAGCCTCCGGGACAAAGACACTGAAGCTTTCTTT. This translates into CASLRDKDTEAFF.

Comments on this clone: The junction differs from germline at one of its ends, possibly a read error. The rearrangement links TRBV5-5 to TRBJ1-1; D is perhaps TRBD1 (5 bases). This CDR3 spans 13 amino acids. The germline V gene encodes CDR1 SGHKS and CDR2 YYEKEE (reference sequence). CDR3 amino acids: CASSQDLFTGLGF. CDR3 coding DNA: TGCGCCAGCAGCCAAGATCTTTTCACGGGGCTGGGGTTT.

This chain links TRBV14 with TRBJ2-5, with unresolved D. The CDR3 extends over 14 amino acids. CDR1 is SGHDN, CDR2 FVKESK, per germline. Trimming took 3 bases from V and 3 from J, leaving 11 bases between them. The CDR3 DNA reads TGTGCCAGCAGCCATTATGGCAGAAAAGAGACCCAGTACTTC. Its protein product is CASSHYGRKETQYF. Variable domain in full (rest from reference TRBV14 and TRBJ2-5): EAGVTQFPSHSVIEKGQTVTLRCDPISGHDNLYWYRRVMGKEIKFLLHFVKESKQDESGMPNNRFLAERTGGTYSTLKVQPAELEDSGVYFCASSHYGRKETQYFGPGTRLLVL.